This T cell receptor beta chain was sequenced in a study of blood T cell repertoires in COVID-19. Study background: The United States, Italy and Spain supplied acute and convalescent COVID-19 samples. PBMCs, B-cell-depleted T cells, or T cells provided the cDNA or gDNA that made up the material.

Methods used by the authors: Estimation of nucleated cell counts was performed using reference gene primer amplification. Clones were sequenced by immunoSEQ multiplex PCR, and TCRdb holds only the in-frame ones, with some missing. That table supplies the V and J calls and clone size; D and trimming were determined from the DNA. This repertoire shows approximately 100,000 clones, over 75% found once; its top ten account for approximately 31%. Germline trimming cut 3 bases from V and 5 bases from J; bases unmatched to any gene: 12. The length of the CDR3 is 16 residues. Germline values: CDR1 DFQATT, CDR2 SNEGSKA (reference sequence).

This receptor was obtained from an elderly woman with acute or convalescent COVID-19. V is TRBV20-1 and J is TRBJ2-5; 10 positions match TRBD2. Sequencing input: peripheral blood. For the CDR3, the DNA is TGCAGTGCTAGTTCGGTTTCTAGCGGGGGAGGGGAGACCCAGTACTTC. This translates into CSASSVSSGGGETQYF.